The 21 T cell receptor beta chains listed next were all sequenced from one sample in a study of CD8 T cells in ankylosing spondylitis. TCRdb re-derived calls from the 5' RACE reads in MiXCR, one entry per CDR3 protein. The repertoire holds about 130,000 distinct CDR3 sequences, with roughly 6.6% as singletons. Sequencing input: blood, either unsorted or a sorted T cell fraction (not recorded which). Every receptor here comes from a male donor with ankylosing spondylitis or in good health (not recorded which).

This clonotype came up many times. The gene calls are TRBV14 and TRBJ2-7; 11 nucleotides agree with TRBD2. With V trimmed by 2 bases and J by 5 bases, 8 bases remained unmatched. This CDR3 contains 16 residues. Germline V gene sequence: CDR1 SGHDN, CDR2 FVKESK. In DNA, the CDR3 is TGTGCCAGCAGCCAACAACCGCCGGGACTAGCGGACGAGCAGTACTTC. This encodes CASSQQPPGLADEQYF. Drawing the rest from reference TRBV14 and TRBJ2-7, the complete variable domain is EAGVTQFPSHSVIEKGQTVTLRCDPISGHDNLYWYRRVMGKEIKFLLHFVKESKQDESGMPNNRFLAERTGGTYSTLKVQPAELEDSGVYFCASSQQPPGLADEQYFGPGTRLTVT.

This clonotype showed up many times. The CDR3 DNA is TGCGCCAGCAGCGGGGCTAGCAATGAGCAGTTCTTC. Protein: CASSGASNEQFF. V and J are TRBV5-1 and TRBJ2-1; D might be TRBD1 (5 bases). The CDR3 extends over 12 amino acids. Germline CDR1 SGHRS, CDR2 YFSETQ. The V end lost 4 bases, the J end lost 6 bases, and 8 bases lay between the germline ends.

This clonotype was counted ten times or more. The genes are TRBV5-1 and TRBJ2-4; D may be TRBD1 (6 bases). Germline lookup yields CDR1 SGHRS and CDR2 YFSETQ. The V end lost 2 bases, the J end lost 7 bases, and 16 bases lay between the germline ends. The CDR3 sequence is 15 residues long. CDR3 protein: CASSLGTGQGNIQYF. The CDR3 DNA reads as TGCGCCAGCAGCTTAGGTACTGGGCAGGGGAACATTCAGTACTTC.

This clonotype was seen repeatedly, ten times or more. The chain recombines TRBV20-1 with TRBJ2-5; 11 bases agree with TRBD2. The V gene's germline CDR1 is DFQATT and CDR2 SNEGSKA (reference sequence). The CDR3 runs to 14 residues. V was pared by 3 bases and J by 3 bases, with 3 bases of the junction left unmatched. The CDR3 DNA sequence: TGCAGTGCTAGTATGACTAGCGGGAAAGAGACCCAGTACTTC. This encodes CSASMTSGKETQYF.

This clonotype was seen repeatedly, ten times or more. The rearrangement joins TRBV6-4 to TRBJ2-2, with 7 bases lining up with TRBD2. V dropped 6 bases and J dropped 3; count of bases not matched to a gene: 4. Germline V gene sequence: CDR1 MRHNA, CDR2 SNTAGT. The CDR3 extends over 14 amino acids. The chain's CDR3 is CASSREVDTGELFF. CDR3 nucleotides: TGTGCCAGCAGCCGGGAGGTGGACACCGGGGAGCTGTTTTTT.

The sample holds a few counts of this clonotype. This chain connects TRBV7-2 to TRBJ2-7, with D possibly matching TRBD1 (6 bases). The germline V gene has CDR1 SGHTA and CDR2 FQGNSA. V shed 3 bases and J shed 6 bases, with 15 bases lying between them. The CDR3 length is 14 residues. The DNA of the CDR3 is TGTGCCAGCAGCTTTAAATGGACAGCCGCCGAGCAGTACTTC. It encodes CASSFKWTAAEQYF.

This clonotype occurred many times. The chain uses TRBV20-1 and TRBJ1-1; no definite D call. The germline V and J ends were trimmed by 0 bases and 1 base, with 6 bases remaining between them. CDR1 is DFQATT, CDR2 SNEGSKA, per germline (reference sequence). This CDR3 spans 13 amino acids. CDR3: CSARDATNTEAFF. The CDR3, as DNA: TGCAGTGCTAGAGATGCCACGAACACTGAAGCTTTCTTT.

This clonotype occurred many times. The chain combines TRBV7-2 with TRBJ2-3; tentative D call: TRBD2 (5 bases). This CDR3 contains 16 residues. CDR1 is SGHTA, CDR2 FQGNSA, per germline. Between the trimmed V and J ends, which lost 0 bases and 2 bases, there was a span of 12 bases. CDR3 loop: CASSLASAEPTDTQYF. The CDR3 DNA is TGTGCCAGCAGCTTAGCATCAGCGGAACCCACAGATACGCAGTATTTT.

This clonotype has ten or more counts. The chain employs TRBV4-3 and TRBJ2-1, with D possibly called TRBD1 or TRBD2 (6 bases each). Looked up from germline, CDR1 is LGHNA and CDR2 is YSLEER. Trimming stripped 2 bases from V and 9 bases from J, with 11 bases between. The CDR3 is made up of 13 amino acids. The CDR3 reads CASSQRGRSEQFF. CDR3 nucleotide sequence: TGCGCCAGCAGCCAAAGGGGGAGGAGTGAGCAGTTCTTC.

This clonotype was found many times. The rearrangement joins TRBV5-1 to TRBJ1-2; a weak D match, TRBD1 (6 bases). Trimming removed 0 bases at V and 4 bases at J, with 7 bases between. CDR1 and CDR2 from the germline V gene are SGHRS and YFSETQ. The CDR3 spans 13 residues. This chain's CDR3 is CASSLEQGYGYTF. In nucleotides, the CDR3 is TGCGCCAGCAGCTTGGAACAGGGCTATGGCTACACCTTC.

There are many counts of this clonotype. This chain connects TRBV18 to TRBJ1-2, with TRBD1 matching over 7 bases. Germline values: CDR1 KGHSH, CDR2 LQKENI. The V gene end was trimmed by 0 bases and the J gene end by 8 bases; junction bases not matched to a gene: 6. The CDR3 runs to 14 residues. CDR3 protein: CASSPPTGTVGYTF. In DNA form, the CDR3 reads TGTGCCAGCTCACCACCTACCGGGACAGTCGGCTACACCTTC.

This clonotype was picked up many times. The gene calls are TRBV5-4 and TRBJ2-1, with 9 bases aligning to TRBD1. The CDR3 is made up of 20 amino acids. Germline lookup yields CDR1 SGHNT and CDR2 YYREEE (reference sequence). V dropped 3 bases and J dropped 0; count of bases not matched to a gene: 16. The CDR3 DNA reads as TGTGCCAGCAGCTGGATCCCTAGACAGGGGGGATATAGCTCCTACAATGAGCAGTTCTTC. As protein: CASSWIPRQGGYSSYNEQFF.

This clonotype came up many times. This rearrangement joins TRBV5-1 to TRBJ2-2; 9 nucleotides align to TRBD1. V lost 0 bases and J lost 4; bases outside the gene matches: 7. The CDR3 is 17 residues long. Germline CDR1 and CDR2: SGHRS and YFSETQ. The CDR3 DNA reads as TGCGCCAGCAGCTTGGCCGGGACAGGGCACGGCACCGGGGAGCTGTTTTTT. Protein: CASSLAGTGHGTGELFF. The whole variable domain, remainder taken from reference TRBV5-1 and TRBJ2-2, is KAGVTQTPRYLIKTRGQQVTLSCSPISGHRSVSWYQQTPGQGLQFLFEYFSETQRNKGNFPGRFSGRQFSNSRSEMNVSTLELGDSALYLCASSLAGTGHGTGELFFGEGSRLTVL.

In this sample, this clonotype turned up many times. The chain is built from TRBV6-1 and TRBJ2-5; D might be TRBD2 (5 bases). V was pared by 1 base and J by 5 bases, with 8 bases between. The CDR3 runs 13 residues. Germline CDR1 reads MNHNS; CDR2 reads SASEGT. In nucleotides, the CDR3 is TGTGCCAGCAGTGAAGGGGAGTGGGAGACCCAGTACTTC. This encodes CASSEGEWETQYF.

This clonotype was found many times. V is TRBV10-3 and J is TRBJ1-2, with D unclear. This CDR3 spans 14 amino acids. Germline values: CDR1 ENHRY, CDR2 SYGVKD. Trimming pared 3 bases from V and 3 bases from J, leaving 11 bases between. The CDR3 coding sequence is TGTGCCATCAGTGACGAGGGCGGCTACTATGGCTACACCTTC. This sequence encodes CAISDEGGYYGYTF.

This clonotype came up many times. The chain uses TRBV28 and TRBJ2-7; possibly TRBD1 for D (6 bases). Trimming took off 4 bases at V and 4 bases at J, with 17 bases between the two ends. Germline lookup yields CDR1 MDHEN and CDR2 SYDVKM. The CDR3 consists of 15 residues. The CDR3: CASSSGQGHMYEQYF. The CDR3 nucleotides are TGTGCCAGCAGTTCCGGTCAGGGGCATATGTACGAGCAGTACTTC. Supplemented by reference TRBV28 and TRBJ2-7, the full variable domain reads DVKVTQSSRYLVKRTGEKVFLECVQDMDHENMFWYRQDPGLGLRLIYFSYDVKMKEKGDIPEGYSVSREKKERFSLILESASTNQTSMYLCASSSGQGHMYEQYFGPGTRLTVT.

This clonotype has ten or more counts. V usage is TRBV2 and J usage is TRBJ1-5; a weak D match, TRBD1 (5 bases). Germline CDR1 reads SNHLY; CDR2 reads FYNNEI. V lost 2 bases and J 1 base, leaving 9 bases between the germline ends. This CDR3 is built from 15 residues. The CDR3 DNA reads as TGTGCCAGCAGTGAACTGGGGGGAAGCAATCAGCCCCAGCATTTT. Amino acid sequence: CASSELGGSNQPQHF.

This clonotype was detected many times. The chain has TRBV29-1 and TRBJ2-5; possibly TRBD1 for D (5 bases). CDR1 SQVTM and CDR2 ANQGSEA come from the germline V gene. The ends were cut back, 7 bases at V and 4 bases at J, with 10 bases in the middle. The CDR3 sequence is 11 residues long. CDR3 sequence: CSAGTGETQYF. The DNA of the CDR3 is TGCAGCGCCGGTACAGGAGAGACCCAGTACTTC.

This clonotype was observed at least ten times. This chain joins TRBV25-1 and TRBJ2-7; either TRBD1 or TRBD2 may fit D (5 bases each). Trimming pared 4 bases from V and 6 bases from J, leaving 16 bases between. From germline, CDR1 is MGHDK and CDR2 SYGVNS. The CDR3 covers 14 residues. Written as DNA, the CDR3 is TGTGCCAGCAGTGCCGGGACGGCGCCCGGCGAGCAGTACTTC. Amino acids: CASSAGTAPGEQYF.

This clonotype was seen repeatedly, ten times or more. CDR3 nucleotide sequence: TGTGCCAGCAGTCCCCGGACAGCCGCGAACACTGAAGCTTTCTTT. It codes for CASSPRTAANTEAFF. This chain uses TRBV12-3 or TRBV12-4 with TRBJ1-1; the D gene is possibly TRBD1 (6 bases). The CDR3 has 15 amino acids. The germline V and J ends were trimmed by 5 bases and 1 base, with 14 bases remaining between them.

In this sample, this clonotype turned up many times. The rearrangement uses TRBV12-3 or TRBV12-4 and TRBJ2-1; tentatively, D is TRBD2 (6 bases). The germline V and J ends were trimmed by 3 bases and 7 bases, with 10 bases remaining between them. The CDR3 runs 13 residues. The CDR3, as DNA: TGTGCCAGCAGTTTTCATCGGGGGAATGAGCAGTTCTTC. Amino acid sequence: CASSFHRGNEQFF.